These 16 T cell receptor beta chains were all obtained from the same sample, sequenced in a study of metastatic and nonmetastatic thyroid tumors (dated by TCRdb to the early 2020s). Library preparation used PCR. The sequencing machine was an Illumina HiSeq 4000. TCRdb itself trimmed the public reads at Q25 with fastp, ran MiXCR and retained productive beta chains. This sample holds tens of thousands of clones; 10% to 15% were observed only once. The ten top clones hold roughly a quarter of the sample. No patient had received any treatment before thyroid surgery. Sequenced input: blood. Source of these receptors: a female donor with papillary thyroid cancer or a benign thyroid nodule (not recorded which). Some clones in this sample may be carry-over from other donors' samples.

This clone was counted many times. This chain uses TRBV20-1 with TRBJ2-6, with D possibly matching TRBD2 (5 bases). Germline-derived CDR1 and CDR2 are DFQATT and SNEGSKA (reference sequence). The V end lost 0 bases, the J end lost 2 bases, and 8 bases lay between the germline ends. There are 15 residues in the CDR3. CDR3 in DNA: TGCAGTGCTAGAGATCACGGGGCTGGGGCCAACGTCCTGACTTTC. Amino acids: CSARDHGAGANVLTF.

This clone occurred many times. This chain links TRBV10-3 with TRBJ1-1, with D perhaps matching TRBD1 (6 bases). The CDR3 is 13 residues long. Germline CDR1 is ENHRY and CDR2 is SYGVKD. Trimming stripped 3 bases from V and 4 bases from J, with 9 bases between. The CDR3 sequence is CAISDGQSTEAFF. CDR3 bases: TGTGCCATCAGTGACGGACAGAGCACTGAAGCTTTCTTT.

This clone was detected ten times or more. The chain links TRBV2 to TRBJ2-1; 7 bases are a match to TRBD2. CDR1 and CDR2 from the germline V gene are SNHLY and FYNNEI. This CDR3 region has 17 residues. V gave up 6 bases and J gave up 4 bases; unmatched junction bases: 15. CDR3 loop: CASSPLSGLTLYNEQFF. DNA for the CDR3: TGTGCCAGCAGCCCCCTTAGCGGGCTGACCCTTTACAATGAGCAGTTCTTC.

This clone is categorized as medium-sized (0.01 to 0.1%). The chain has TRBV28 and TRBJ2-7; 9 nucleotides agree with TRBD1. V was pared by 3 bases and J by 1 base, with 4 bases of the junction left unmatched. Germline V gene data show CDR1 as MDHEN and CDR2 as SYDVKM. This CDR3 has 15 amino acids. CDR3 bases: TGTGCCAGCAGTTTCAGTGGGACAGGGTCCTACGAGCAGTACTTC. Encoded protein: CASSFSGTGSYEQYF.

This clone was detected many times. The rearrangement joins TRBV13 to TRBJ1-1; D perhaps matches TRBD1 (6 bases). Germline values: CDR1 PRHDT, CDR2 FYEKMQ (reference sequence). The CDR3 totals 13 residues. The V end lost 7 bases, the J end lost 7 bases, and 16 bases lay between the germline ends. The CDR3 DNA reads as TGTGCCAGCAAACGACAGGATTACTTTGAAGCTTTCTTT. Its translation: CASKRQDYFEAFF.

The chain combines TRBV20-1 with TRBJ1-1; D call uncertain. There are 10 residues in the CDR3. V was trimmed by 3 bases and J by 7 bases, leaving 6 bases between them. The germline gives CDR1 DFQATT, CDR2 SNEGSKA (reference sequence). In DNA, the CDR3 is TGCAGTGCTAGGAGGAGTGAAGCTTTCTTT. Protein product: CSARRSEAFF.

The rearrangement uses TRBV4-1 and TRBJ2-1; tentatively, D is TRBD1 (5 bases). This CDR3 spans 16 amino acids. The V gene's germline CDR1 is MGHRA and CDR2 YSYEKL. V lost 0 bases and J lost 0, with 9 bases in between. The CDR3 DNA reads as TGCGCCAGCAGCCAAGAACAGGCTAGCTCCTACAATGAGCAGTTCTTC. Protein product: CASSQEQASSYNEQFF.

In its sample, this clone was seen many times. This sequence joins TRBV19 and TRBJ1-1; D perhaps matches TRBD1 (5 bases). V dropped 6 bases and J dropped 0 bases, with 11 bases sitting between them. The CDR3 totals 14 residues. CDR1 is LNHDA, CDR2 SQIVND, per germline (reference sequence). CDR3 sequence reads: CASSPGRLNTEAFF. CDR3 DNA: TGTGCCAGTAGCCCGGGACGGCTGAACACTGAAGCTTTCTTT.

Ten or more counts support this clone. This sequence joins TRBV5-1 and TRBJ2-5; TRBD2 matches at 7 bases. Germline V gives CDR1 SGHRS, CDR2 YFSETQ. The CDR3 contains 15 residues. Trimming removed 3 bases from V and 2 bases from J; junction bases left unmatched: 7. This chain's CDR3 is CASSSNGGDQETQYF. The CDR3, as DNA: TGCGCCAGCAGCTCGAATGGGGGGGATCAAGAGACCCAGTACTTC.

This clone has at least ten counts. Since a much larger clone is just one base distant, this may be a read error. The chain recombines TRBV30 with TRBJ2-2; D uncertain. The germline V and J ends were trimmed by 2 bases and 8 bases, with 6 bases remaining between them. The CDR3 contains 11 residues. The germline CDR1 and CDR2 sequences are GTSNPN and SVGIG (reference sequence). In nucleotides, the CDR3 is TGTGCCTGGAGTAAGGCTGGGGAGCTGTTTTTT. It specifies CAWSKAGELFF.

At least ten counts were recorded for this clone. The rearrangement joins TRBV28 to TRBJ2-5; 10 bases are a match to TRBD2. Germline loops: CDR1 MDHEN, CDR2 SYDVKM. V lost 5 bases and J lost 5; bases outside the gene matches: 5. CDR3 length equals 14 residues. The CDR3 bases are TGTGCCAGCAGTCTCCTAGCGGGAGATGAGACCCAGTACTTC. As protein: CASSLLAGDETQYF.

This clone was recorded a few times. Given a much more abundant clone one base away, this may be a read error. This chain links TRBV4-2 with TRBJ2-7; 9 bases align to TRBD2. This CDR3 comprises 18 residues. Germline V gene lookup returns CDR1 LGHNA and CDR2 YNFKEQ. The ends lost 0 bases at V and 7 bases at J; junction bases unmatched: 16. CDR3 sequence (DNA): TGTGCCAGCAGCCAAGATCCCCTCCCAGCGGGGGGTACTGGGGAGCAGTACTTC. This encodes CASSQDPLPAGGTGEQYF.

This clone is medium-sized within its sample. DNA of the CDR3: TGTGCCAGCAGTTACTCACCGGGGGGGGCCTACAATGAGCAGTTCTTC. Encoded protein: CASSYSPGGAYNEQFF. The V and J genes are TRBV6-5 and TRBJ2-1; 8 bases agree with TRBD2. This CDR3 has 16 residues. After removal of 0 bases from V and 2 bases from J, the junction contained 3 bases not matched to a gene. Looked up from germline, CDR1 is MNHEY and CDR2 is SVGAGI.

This clone was counted many times. The V and J genes are TRBV5-4 and TRBJ2-6; D ambiguous. Between the trimmed V and J ends, which lost 0 bases and 0 bases, there was a span of 10 bases. CDR3 length: 17 amino acids. The germline V gene encodes CDR1 SGHNT and CDR2 YYREEE (reference sequence). The CDR3 protein is CASSLEGPFSGANVLTF. CDR3 nucleotides: TGTGCCAGCAGCTTGGAAGGACCATTCTCTGGGGCCAACGTCCTGACTTTC.

CDR3 sequence: CASMIQVEKLFF. CDR3 coding DNA: TGTGCCAGTATGATACAGGTGGAAAAACTGTTTTTT. The chain uses TRBV6-5 and TRBJ1-4; tentatively, D is TRBD1 (5 bases). Trimming stripped 9 bases from V and 8 bases from J, with 13 bases between. The CDR3 has 12 residues. Germline CDR1 and CDR2: MNHEY and SVGAGI.

This clone has at least ten counts. The chain has TRBV5-6 and TRBJ1-1; the D gene is possibly TRBD1 (6 bases). Germline loops: CDR1 SGHDT, CDR2 YYEEEE. This CDR3 region has 14 residues. The V end lost 3 bases, the J end lost 2 bases, and 11 bases lay between the germline ends. As DNA, the CDR3 is TGTGCCAGCAGCTCCGGACAGTACAACACTGAAGCTTTCTTT. The encoded protein is CASSSGQYNTEAFF.